The T cell receptor beta chain under discussion was sequenced for a study of cytomegalovirus exposure and HLA in healthy donors (dated by TCRdb to 2016 to 2017). About the study as a whole: According to a later analysis, one platform produced both the roughly 110 validation repertoires and the 550 to 800 repertoires of the first cohort. The study aimed to test whether signatures of past pathogen exposure could be identified by cataloging public T cell receptors. Along with the approximately 650-subject first cohort, a separate validation cohort of some 130 different subjects was used. The study combined high-throughput TCR immunosequencing, statistical association of individual TCRs with disease status, and machine learning to predict cytomegalovirus infection status.

Libraries were constructed by the immunoSEQ multiplex PCR assay. As for the authors' bioinformatics: A statistical classification framework was developed to diagnose cytomegalovirus status using the catalog of TCR beta chain sequences. The immuneACCESS repertoire file appears here via TCRdb, limited to in-frame rearrangements. These files lack a portion of the clones; in checked studies, under half of the deficit traces to unresolved V genes, and the cause of the others is not known. The V and J calls and clone size come from that table; D and trimming were worked out from the DNA. The sample table holds 150,000 or so clones, of which approximately 90% were seen once. About 6.7% of the sample belongs to the ten largest clones. Separate from the roughly 650-subject first cohort, the validation cohort of 95 to 150 subjects was the group to which the donors belonged. Points on this clone: Its antigen remains unidentified. It has no much larger one-base neighbor in the sample; base qualities were not kept.

What the work shows at the level of the full study, not this receptor alone: The authors suggested that the approach could potentially be generalized to other disease states and immunological phenotypes. In a later analysis, TCRs clustered in the first cohort were found to also tend to co-occur in the roughly 120 validation repertoires, with 85% to 95% of cluster scores above 0. Cytomegalovirus status was reported to be diagnosed by the classifier with high specificity and sensitivity in both the original and validation cohorts. The study listed over 150 TCR beta chains as associated with cytomegalovirus. Across donors, most TCR sequences were observed very rarely, whereas some public TCRs were present in many individuals. In vitro tests confirmed that a few of the cytomegalovirus-associated TCR beta chains recognize cytomegalovirus antigens. The validation cohort had no HLA typing available for a later analysis, so co-occurrence within that cohort was assessed over all 110 or so repertoires.

Sequenced input: PBMCs. This clonotype was sampled from a woman younger than 45 in good health and CMV-seropositive.

The DNA sequence follows: TGTGCCAGCACCCGGACAGGGAATCAAGAGACCCAGTACTTC. Its protein product is CASTRTGNQETQYF. The chain links TRBV2 with TRBJ2-5; TRBD1 lines up with 8 middle nucleotides. The CDR3 spans 14 residues, from the cysteine through the phenylalanine. Only the CDR3 portion is preserved as DNA: 42 bases, with reading frame beginning at the first base. Taken from the germline V gene, the CDR1 and CDR2 loops are SNHLY and FYNNEI. Compared with germline, V lacks 7 bases and J lacks 2 bases; bases without a gene match: 6.